This T cell receptor beta chain came from a study of T cells in Graves' hyperthyroidism and ophthalmopathy. Whole-study findings and limits: The majority of expanded thyroid clonotypes above 0.001 also appeared in blood.

The CDR3 is 15 amino acids. The V gene lost 4 bases and the J gene lost 5 bases, with 17 bases spanning the gap. The germline gives CDR1 MNHEY, CDR2 SVGEGT. This clonotype was counted at least ten times. What it binds is not known. Using RNA transcripts as the source, TCR beta CDR3 regions were amplified. The HTBI set primed first-round TCR CDR3 RT-PCR. A single record per CDR3 protein comes from TCRdb applying MiXCR to the multiplex PCR reads. The sample has about 250,000 distinct CDR3 sequences, roughly 15% seen once; the top ten hold around 30%. The source of the PBMCs was less than 12 ml of fresh peripheral blood.

The sample consisted of blood. This chain joins TRBV6-2 or TRBV6-3 and TRBJ2-5; tentative D call: TRBD2 (7 bases). The TCR originated in a woman aged 50 to 65 with Graves' hyperthyroidism that later progressed to Graves' ophthalmopathy. CDR3 sequence: CASSSLGGGVETQYF. CDR3 in DNA: TGTGCCAGCAGTTCGCTCGGCGGGGGCGTTGAGACCCAGTACTTC.